These T cell receptor beta chains were read from a single sample in a study of patients and donors after allogeneic stem cell transplantation. Using its own MiXCR run on the RT-PCR reads, TCRdb lists one record per CDR3 protein. Counted here are 87,000 or so distinct CDR3 sequences, roughly 5.2% occurring once; the ten biggest clones make up about 2.5%. The sequenced material came from blood, either unsorted or a sorted T cell fraction (not recorded which). These receptors all stem from a human donor who was either an allogeneic HSCT recipient or a stem cell or donor lymphocyte infusion donor (not recorded which). It is not recorded whose cells these are; they may come from a transplant donor. Both conserved end residues are trimmed from each CDR3. Each record gives: clone size, V gene, CDR3 protein. The size of a clone is reported for some rows only, either as once, few or many, or as a class for expanded clones.

>many|TRBV18
ASSPQEYEQY
>few|TRBV12-3/TRBV12-4
ASSLGGGELTGELF
>few|TRBV11-2
ASSFGRERGGRLGEQF
>many|TRBV3-1
ASSQEAGLKQF
>NA|TRBV7-6
ASSPQEVGNEKLF
>few|TRBV5-4
ANSLGTGEYEQY
>many|TRBV5-1
ASSLSGPYEQY
>NA|TRBV5-1
ASSDPGQGYT
>many|TRBV7-9
ASSPTGVGTEAF
>many|TRBV10-3
AISESGTSGYEQY
>NA|TRBV7-2
ASSLVTFQGAGYT
>many|TRBV28
ASGPSGGSGVKNIQY
>many|TRBV11-2
ASSSRTGKDTQY
>NA|TRBV10-3
AISERAADEKLF
>NA|TRBV30
AWSYGLGDDTQY
>NA|TRBV7-8
ASSPWGEQF
>NA|TRBV10-3
AISESRGSGGAQH
>NA|TRBV6-1
ASSESSGGRIEQF
>many|TRBV5-1
ASSLVRGGVTEAF
>many|TRBV10-3
ASTGQTNTGELF
>few|TRBV18
ASSLYRVPGDTQY
>few|TRBV30
AWTPGRRPFSNQPQH
>NA|TRBV30
AWSPWTGGRRETQY
>NA|TRBV5-4
ASSVRETQY
>few|TRBV3-1
ASSQDLTTGTGELF
>few|TRBV20-1
SARDLASGEDYEQY
>many|TRBV5-1
ASSLSGSDADTQY
>many|TRBV5-1
ASSLVQGDEQF
>many|TRBV20-1
APSGSTYEQY
>many|TRBV2
ASSEDGLAGANEQF
>many|TRBV12-3/TRBV12-4
ASISRDQETQY
>many|TRBV15
ATSGRLQETQY
>many|TRBV20-1
SAQGPLSSYNEQF
>many|TRBV18
ASSPPTRVSGELF
>many|TRBV5-4
ASSLRDNTGELF
>many|TRBV29-1
SVEIVLNTEAF
>NA|TRBV4-2
ASSQDPGTGRSPLH
>many|TRBV29-1
SVVGDRGQDTQY